This TCR beta chain comes out of a study of blood T cell repertoires in COVID-19. Study-level background: Samples taken during acute and convalescent COVID-19 were collected in the United States, Italy and Spain. In each case, the material was cDNA or gDNA derived from T cells, B-cell-depleted T cells, or PBMCs.

How the authors handled the data: Estimated nucleated cell counts came from reference gene primer amplification. Measured with immunoSEQ multiplex PCR; TCRdb has only the in-frame clones, and not every one. The V and J calls and clone size come from that table; D and trimming were worked out from the DNA. In the table there are 130,000 or so clones, about 84% of which are singletons. This CDR3 has 15 amino acids. Trimming pared 7 bases from V and 6 bases from J, leaving 18 bases between. Per the germline V gene, CDR1 is MNHNY and CDR2 is SVGAGI (reference sequence). This clonotype was sampled from a man aged 55 to 70 with acute or convalescent COVID-19. Specimen: peripheral blood. The rearrangement links TRBV6-6 to TRBJ1-4; possibly TRBD1 for D (5 bases). The CDR3: CASTLRRGGDEKLFF. CDR3 sequence (DNA): TGTGCCAGCACCTTACGTCGGGGAGGGGATGAAAAACTGTTTTTT.